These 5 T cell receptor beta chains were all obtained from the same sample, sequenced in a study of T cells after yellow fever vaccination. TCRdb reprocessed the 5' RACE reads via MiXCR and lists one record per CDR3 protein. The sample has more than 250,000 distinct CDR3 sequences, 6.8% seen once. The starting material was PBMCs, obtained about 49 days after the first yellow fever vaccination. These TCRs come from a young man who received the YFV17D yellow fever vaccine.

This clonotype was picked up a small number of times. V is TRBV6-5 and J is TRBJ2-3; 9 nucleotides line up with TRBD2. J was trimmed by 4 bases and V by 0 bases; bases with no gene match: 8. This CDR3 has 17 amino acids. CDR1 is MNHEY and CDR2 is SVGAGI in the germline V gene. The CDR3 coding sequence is TGTGCCAGCAGTTACTCCAGGACTAGCGCGGGCCCAGATACGCAGTATTTT. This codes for CASSYSRTSAGPDTQYF.

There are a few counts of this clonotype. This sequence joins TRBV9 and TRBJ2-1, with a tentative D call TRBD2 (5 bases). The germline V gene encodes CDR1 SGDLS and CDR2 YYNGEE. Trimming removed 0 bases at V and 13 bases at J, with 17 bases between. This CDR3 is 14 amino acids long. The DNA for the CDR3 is TGTGCCAGCAGCGTAGACCCTACTAGTTTTGAACAGTTCTTC. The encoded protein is CASSVDPTSFEQFF.

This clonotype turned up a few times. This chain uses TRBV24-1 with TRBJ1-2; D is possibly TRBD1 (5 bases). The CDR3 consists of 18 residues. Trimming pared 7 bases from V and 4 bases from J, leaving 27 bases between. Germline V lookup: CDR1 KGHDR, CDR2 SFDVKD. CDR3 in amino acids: CATSPGGVPRYFGYGYTF. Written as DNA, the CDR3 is TGTGCCACCAGCCCCGGGGGAGTTCCCCGGTATTTTGGCTATGGCTACACCTTC.

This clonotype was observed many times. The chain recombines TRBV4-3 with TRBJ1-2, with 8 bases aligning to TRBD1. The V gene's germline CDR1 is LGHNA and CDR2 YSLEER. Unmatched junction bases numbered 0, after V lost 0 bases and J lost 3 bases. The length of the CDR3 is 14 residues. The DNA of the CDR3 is TGCGCCAGCAGCCAAGACAGGGGGCACTATGGCTACACCTTC. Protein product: CASSQDRGHYGYTF.

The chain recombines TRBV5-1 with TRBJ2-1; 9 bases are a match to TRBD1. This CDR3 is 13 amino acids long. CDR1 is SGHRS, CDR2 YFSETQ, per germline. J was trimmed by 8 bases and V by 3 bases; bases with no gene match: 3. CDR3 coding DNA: TGCGCCAGCAGCTGGAGACAGGGGGATGAGCAGTTCTTC. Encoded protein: CASSWRQGDEQFF.